This TCR beta chain appears in the sequencing data of a study of blood T cell repertoires in COVID-19. About the study: The study drew acute and convalescent COVID-19 samples from the United States, Italy and Spain. The cDNA or gDNA used as material had been derived from T cells, B-cell-depleted T cells, or PBMCs.

Deletions cut 6 bases from V and 7 bases from J, with 23 bases between. CDR1 is MDHEN, CDR2 SYDVKM, per germline. This CDR3 is built from 16 residues. This table comes from immunoSEQ multiplex PCR, and its TCRdb copy is limited to in-frame clones, with some not included. The table records about 140,000 clones, around 81% of them present only once. The chain couples TRBV28 to TRBJ2-3; TRBD1 is a possible D gene (6 bases). The source is a human donor in a cohort sampled during active COVID-19. The sample comprised peripheral blood. This CDR3 reads CASRSLEQGDRYTQYF. The CDR3 bases are TGTGCCAGCAGGTCCCTGGAACAGGGAGATAGATATACGCAGTATTTT.